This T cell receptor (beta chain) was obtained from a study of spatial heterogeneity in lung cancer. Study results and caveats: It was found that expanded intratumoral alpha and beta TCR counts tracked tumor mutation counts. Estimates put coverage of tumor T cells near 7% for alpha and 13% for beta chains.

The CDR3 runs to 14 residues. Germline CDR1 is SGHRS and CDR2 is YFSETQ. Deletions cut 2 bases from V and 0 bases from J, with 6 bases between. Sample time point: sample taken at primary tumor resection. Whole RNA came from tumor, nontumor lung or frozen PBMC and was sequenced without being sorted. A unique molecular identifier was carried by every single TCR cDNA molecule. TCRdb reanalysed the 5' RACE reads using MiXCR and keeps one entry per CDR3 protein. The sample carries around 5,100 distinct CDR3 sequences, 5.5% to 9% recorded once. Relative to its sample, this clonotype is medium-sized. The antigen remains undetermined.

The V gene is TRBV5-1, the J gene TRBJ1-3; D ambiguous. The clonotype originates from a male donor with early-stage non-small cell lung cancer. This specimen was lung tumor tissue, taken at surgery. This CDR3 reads CASSLGSSGNTIYF. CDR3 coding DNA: TGCGCCAGCAGCTTAGGGTCCTCTGGAAACACCATATATTTT.